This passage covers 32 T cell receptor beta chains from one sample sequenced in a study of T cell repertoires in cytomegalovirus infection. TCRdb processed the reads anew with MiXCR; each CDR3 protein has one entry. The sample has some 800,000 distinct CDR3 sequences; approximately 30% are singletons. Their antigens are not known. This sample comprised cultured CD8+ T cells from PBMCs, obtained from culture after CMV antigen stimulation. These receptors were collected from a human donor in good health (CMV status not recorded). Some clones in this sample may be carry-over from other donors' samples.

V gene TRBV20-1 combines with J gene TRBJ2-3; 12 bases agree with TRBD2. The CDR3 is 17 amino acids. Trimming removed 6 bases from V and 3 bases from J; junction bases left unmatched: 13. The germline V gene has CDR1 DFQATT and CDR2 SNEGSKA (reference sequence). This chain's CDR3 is CSASRRTSGKLTDTQYF. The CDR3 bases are TGCAGTGCCTCCCGCCGGACTAGCGGGAAACTAACAGATACGCAGTATTTT.

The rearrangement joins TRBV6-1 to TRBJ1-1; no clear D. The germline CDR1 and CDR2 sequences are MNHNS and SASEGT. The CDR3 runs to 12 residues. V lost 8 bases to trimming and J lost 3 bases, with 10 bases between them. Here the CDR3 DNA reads TGTGCCAGCCGGGCCTTGGACACTGAAGCTTTCTTT. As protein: CASRALDTEAFF.

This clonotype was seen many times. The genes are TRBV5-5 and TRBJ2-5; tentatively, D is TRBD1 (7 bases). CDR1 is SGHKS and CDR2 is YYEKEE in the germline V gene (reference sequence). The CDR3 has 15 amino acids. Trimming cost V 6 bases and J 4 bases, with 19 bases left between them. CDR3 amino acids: CASILVWQGGETQYF. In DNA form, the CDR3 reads TGTGCCAGCATCCTGGTGTGGCAGGGGGGAGAGACCCAGTACTTC.

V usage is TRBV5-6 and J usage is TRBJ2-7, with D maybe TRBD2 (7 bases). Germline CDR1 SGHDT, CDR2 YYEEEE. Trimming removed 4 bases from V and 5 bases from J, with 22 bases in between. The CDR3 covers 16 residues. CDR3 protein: CASSTVGGARGDEQYV. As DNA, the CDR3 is TGTGCCAGCAGCACCGTTGGGGGGGCCCGCGGGGACGAGCAGTACGTC.

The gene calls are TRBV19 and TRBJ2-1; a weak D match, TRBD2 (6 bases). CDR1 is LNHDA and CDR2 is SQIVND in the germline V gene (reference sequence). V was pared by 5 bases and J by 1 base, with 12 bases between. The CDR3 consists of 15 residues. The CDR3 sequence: CASSARDFSYNEQFF. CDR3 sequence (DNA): TGTGCCAGTAGTGCCCGGGACTTTTCCTACAATGAGCAGTTCTTC.

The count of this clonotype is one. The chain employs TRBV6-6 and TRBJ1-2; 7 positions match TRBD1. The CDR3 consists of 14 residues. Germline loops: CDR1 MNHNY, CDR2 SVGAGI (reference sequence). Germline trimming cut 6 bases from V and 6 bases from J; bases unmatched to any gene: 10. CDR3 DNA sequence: TGTGCCAGCAGCGGGCAGGGGGAGGGCCATGGCTACACCTTC. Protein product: CASSGQGEGHGYTF.

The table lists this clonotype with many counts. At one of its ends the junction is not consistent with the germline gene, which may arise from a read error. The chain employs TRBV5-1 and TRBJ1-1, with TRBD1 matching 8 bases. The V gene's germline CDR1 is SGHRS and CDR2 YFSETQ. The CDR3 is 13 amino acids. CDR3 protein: CASSLDRGAEAFF. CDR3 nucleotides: TGTGCCAGCAGCTTAGACAGGGGCGCTGAAGCTTTCTTT. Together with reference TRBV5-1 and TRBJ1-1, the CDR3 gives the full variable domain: KAGVTQTPRYLIKTRGQQVTLSCSPISGHRSVSWYQQTPGQGLQFLFEYFSETQRNKGNFPGRFSGRQFSNSRSEMNVSTLELGDSALYLCASSLDRGAEAFFGQGTRLTVV.

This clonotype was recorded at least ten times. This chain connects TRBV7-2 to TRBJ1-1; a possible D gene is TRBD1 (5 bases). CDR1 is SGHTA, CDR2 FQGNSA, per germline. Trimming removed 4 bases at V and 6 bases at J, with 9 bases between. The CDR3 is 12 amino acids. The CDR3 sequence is CASSSGGPEAFF. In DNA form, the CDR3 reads TGTGCCAGCAGCTCGGGGGGTCCTGAAGCTTTCTTT.

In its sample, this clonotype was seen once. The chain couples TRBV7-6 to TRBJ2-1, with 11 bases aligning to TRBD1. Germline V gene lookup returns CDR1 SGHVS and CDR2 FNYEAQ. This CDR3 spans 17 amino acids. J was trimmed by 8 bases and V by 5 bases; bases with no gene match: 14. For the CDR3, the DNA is TGTGCCAGCAGCCTCTTCGGGACAGGGGGGTTTATCGATGAGCAGTTCTTC. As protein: CASSLFGTGGFIDEQFF.

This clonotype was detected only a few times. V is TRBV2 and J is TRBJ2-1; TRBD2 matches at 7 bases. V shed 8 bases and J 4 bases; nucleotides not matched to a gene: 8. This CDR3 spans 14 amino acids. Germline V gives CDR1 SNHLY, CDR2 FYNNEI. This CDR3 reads CASGDRGEYNEQFF. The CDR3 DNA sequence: TGTGCCAGCGGGGATCGGGGGGAATACAATGAGCAGTTCTTC.

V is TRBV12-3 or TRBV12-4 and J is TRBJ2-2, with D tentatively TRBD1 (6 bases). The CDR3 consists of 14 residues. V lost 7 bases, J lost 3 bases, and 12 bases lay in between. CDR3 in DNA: TGTGCCAGCACCATAGGGGGTTACACCGGGGAGCTGTTTTTT. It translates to CASTIGGYTGELFF.

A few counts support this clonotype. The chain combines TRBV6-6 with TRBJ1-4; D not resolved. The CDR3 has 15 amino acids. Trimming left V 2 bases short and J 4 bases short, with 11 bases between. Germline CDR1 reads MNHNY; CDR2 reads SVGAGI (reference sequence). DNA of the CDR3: TGTGCCAGCAGTTACAAGGCGACTCTTAATGAAAAACTGTTTTTT. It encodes CASSYKATLNEKLFF.

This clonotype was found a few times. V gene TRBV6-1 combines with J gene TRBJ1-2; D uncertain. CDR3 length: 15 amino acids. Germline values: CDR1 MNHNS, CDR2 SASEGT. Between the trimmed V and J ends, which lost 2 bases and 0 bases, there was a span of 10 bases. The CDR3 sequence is CASSEWGSSNYGYTF. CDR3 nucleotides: TGTGCCAGCAGTGAATGGGGTTCCTCTAACTATGGCTACACCTTC.

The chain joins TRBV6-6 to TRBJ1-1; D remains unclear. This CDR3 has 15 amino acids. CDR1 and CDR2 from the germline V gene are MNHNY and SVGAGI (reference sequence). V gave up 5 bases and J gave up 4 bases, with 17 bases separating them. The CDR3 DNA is TGTGCCAGCAGTGCCCTATTCGGGGAGGGCACTGAAGCTTTCTTT. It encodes CASSALFGEGTEAFF.

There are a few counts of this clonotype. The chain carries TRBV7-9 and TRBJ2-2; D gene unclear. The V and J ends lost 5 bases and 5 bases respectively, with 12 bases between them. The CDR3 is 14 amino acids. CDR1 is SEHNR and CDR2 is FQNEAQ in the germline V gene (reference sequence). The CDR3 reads CASSPAIRTGELFF. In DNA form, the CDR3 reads TGTGCCAGCAGCCCTGCAATAAGAACCGGGGAGCTGTTTTTT. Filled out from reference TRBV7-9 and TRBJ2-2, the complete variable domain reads DTGVSQNPRHKITKRGQNVTFRCDPISEHNRLYWYRQTLGQGPEFLTYFQNEAQLEKSRLLSDRFSAERPKGSFSTLEIQRTEQGDSAMYLCASSPAIRTGELFFGEGSRLTVL.

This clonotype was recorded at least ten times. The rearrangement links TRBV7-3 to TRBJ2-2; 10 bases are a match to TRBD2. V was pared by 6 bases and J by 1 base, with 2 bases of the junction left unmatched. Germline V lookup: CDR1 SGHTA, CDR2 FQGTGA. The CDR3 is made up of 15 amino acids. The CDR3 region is CASSLAGGNTGELFF. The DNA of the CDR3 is TGTGCCAGCAGTTTAGCGGGGGGGAACACCGGGGAGCTGTTTTTT.

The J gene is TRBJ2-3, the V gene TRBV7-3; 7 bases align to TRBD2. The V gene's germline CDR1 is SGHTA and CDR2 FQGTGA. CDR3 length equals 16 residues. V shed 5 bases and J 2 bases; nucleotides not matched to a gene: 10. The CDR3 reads CASSPSAGEFTDTQYF. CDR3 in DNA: TGTGCCAGCAGCCCGTCGGCGGGAGAGTTCACAGATACGCAGTATTTT. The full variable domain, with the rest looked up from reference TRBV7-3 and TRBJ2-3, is GAGVSQTPSNKVTEKGKYVELRCDPISGHTALYWYRQSLGQGPEFLIYFQGTGAADDSGLPNDRFFAVRPEGSVSTLKIQRTERGDSAVYLCASSPSAGEFTDTQYFGPGTRLTVL.

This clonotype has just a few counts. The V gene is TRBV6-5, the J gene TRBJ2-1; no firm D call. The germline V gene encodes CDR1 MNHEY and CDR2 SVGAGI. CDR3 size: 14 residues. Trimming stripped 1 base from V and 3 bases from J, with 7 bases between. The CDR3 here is CASSYYPDYNEQFF. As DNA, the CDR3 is TGTGCCAGCAGTTACTACCCGGACTACAATGAGCAGTTCTTC.

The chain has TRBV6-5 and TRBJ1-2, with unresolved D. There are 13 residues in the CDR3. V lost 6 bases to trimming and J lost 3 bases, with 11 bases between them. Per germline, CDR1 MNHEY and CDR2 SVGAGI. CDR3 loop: CASSDNSDYGYTF. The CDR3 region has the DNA TGTGCCAGCAGCGACAATTCGGACTATGGCTACACCTTC.

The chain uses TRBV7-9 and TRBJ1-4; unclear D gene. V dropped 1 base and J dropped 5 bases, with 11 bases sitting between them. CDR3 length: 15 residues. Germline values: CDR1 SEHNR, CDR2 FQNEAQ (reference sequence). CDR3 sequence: CASSLEVGGNEKLFF. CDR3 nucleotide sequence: TGTGCCAGCAGCTTAGAGGTCGGTGGGAATGAAAAACTGTTTTTT.

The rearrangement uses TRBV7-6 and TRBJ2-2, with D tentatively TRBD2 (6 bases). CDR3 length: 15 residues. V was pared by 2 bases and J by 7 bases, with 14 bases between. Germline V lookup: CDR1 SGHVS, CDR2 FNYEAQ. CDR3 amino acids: CASSLRPGDGGELFF. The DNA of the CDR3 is TGTGCCAGCAGCTTACGCCCGGGGGACGGCGGGGAGCTGTTTTTT.

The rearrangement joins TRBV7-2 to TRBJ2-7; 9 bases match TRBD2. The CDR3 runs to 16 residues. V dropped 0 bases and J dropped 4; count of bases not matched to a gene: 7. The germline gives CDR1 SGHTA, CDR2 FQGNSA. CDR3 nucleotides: TGTGCCAGCAGCTTAGCGCGATTAGCGGGGGAGTACGAGCAGTACTTC. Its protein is CASSLARLAGEYEQYF.

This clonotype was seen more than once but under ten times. CDR3 DNA: TGTGCCAGTAGTGCGTTACAGGGGGGTCCCGGGGAGCTGTTTTTT. Translating it yields CASSALQGGPGELFF. The gene calls are TRBV19 and TRBJ2-2; 8 nucleotides agree with TRBD1. Germline V gene sequence: CDR1 LNHDA, CDR2 SQIVND (reference sequence). The CDR3 is 15 residues long. Trimming cost V 5 bases and J 6 bases; bases outside gene matches: 8.

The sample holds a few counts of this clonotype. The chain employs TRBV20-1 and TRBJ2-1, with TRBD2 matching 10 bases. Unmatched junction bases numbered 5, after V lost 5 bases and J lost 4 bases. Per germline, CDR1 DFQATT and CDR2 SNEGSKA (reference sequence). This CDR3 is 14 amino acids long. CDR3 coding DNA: TGCAGTGCTCCCGGGACTAGCGCTTACAATGAGCAGTTCTTC. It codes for CSAPGTSAYNEQFF.

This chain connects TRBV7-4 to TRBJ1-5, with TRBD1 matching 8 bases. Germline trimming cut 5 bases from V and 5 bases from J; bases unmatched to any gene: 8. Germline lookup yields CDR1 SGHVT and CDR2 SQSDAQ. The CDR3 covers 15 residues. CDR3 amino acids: CASSRRTGKDQPQHF. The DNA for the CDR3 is TGTGCCAGCAGCCGTCGGACAGGGAAAGATCAGCCCCAGCATTTT. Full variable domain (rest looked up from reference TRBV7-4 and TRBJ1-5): GAGVSQSPRYKVAKRGRDVALRCDSISGHVTLYWYRQTLGQGSEVLTYSQSDAQRDKSGRPSGRFSAERPERSVSTLKIQRTEQGDSAVYLCASSRRTGKDQPQHFGDGTRLSIL.

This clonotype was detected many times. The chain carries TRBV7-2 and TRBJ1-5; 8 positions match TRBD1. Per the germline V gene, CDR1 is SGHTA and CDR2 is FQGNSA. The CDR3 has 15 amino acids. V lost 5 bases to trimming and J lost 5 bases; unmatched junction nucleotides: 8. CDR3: CASSPLGQGDQPQHF. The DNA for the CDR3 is TGTGCCAGCAGCCCCCTCGGACAGGGTGATCAGCCCCAGCATTTT.

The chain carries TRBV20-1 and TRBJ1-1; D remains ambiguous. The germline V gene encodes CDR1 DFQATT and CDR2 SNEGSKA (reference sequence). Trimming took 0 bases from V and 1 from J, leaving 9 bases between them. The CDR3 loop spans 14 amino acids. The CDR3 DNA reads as TGCAGTGCTAGAGATAGGAGAGGGAACACTGAAGCTTTCTTT. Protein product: CSARDRRGNTEAFF.

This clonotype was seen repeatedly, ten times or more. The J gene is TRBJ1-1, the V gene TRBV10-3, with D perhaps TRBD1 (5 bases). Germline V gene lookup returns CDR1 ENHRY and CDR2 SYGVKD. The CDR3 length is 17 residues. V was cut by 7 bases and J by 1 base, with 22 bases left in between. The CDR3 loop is CAITKPGTDPGNTEAFF. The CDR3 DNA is TGTGCCATCACAAAGCCCGGGACCGACCCGGGGAACACTGAAGCTTTCTTT.

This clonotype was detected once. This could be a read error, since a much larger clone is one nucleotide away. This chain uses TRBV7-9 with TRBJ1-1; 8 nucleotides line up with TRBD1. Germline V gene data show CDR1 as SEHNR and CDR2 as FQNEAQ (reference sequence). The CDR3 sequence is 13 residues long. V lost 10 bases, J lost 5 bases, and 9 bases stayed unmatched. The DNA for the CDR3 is TGTGCCAACAGACCACAGGGGGTAACTGAAGCTTTCTTT. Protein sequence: CANRPQGVTEAFF.

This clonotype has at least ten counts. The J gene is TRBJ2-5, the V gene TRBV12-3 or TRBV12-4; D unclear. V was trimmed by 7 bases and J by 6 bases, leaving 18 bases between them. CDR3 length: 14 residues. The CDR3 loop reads CASKLTLTRQTQYF. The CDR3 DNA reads TGTGCCAGCAAGCTGACACTTACAAGGCAGACCCAGTACTTC.

CDR3: CSAGMGLRNTEAFF. The CDR3 DNA reads TGCAGTGCAGGAATGGGACTCCGGAACACTGAAGCTTTCTTT. This chain connects TRBV20-1 to TRBJ1-1; perhaps TRBD1 as D (5 bases). CDR1 and CDR2 from the germline V gene are DFQATT and SNEGSKA (reference sequence). V was trimmed by 6 bases and J by 1 base, leaving 15 bases between them. This CDR3 is 14 amino acids long.

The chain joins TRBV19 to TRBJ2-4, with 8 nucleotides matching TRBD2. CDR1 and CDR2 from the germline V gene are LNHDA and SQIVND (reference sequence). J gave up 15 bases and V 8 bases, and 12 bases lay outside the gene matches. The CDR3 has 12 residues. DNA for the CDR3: TGTGCCAGTTCCTCCTCCGTACTAGCGGTGTACTTC. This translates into CASSSSVLAVYF.